This TCR beta chain was recovered during a study of identical twins. Study-wide results and limits: Modelling approaches yielded underestimates of out-of-frame TCR alpha sharing between monozygotic twins. Within beta out-of-frame sequences, the excess sharing observed between twins was weaker. Conclusions came from cross-sectional statistical analysis, not from following the same donors. Cord blood beta clonotypes present at high abundance carried fewer insertions; no such pattern appeared in memory repertoires.

TCRdb reprocessed the 5' RACE reads with MiXCR, giving one entry per CDR3 protein. This sample has approximately 1.8 million distinct CDR3 sequences, with less than 40% found just once. This CDR3 contains 14 residues. Trimming pared 4 bases from V and 7 bases from J, leaving 16 bases between. Germline assignment: CDR1 SGHAT and CDR2 FQNNGV. For this clonotype: Its target is not known.

The J gene is TRBJ1-2, the V gene TRBV11-2, with D tentatively TRBD1 (6 bases). The TCR sequence derives from a newborn girl in good health. The sample comprised cord blood. The CDR3 loop reads CASSWDNDISGYTF. The CDR3 DNA follows: TGTGCCAGCAGCTGGGACAATGATATAAGTGGCTACACCTTC.